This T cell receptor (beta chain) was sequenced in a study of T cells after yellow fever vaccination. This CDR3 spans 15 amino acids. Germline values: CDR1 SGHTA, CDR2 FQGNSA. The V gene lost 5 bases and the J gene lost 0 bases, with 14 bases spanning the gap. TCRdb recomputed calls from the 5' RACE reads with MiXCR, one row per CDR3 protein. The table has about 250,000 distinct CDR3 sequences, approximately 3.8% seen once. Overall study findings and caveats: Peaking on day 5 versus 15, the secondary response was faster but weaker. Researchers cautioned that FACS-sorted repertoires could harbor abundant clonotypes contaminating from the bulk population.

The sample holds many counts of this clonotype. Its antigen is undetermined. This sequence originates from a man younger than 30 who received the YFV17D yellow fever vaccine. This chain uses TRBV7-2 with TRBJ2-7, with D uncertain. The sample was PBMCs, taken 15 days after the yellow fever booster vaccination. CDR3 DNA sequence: TGTGCCAGCAGCAGACGAGCTGAGAGCTCCTACGAGCAGTACTTC. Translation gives CASSRRAESSYEQYF.